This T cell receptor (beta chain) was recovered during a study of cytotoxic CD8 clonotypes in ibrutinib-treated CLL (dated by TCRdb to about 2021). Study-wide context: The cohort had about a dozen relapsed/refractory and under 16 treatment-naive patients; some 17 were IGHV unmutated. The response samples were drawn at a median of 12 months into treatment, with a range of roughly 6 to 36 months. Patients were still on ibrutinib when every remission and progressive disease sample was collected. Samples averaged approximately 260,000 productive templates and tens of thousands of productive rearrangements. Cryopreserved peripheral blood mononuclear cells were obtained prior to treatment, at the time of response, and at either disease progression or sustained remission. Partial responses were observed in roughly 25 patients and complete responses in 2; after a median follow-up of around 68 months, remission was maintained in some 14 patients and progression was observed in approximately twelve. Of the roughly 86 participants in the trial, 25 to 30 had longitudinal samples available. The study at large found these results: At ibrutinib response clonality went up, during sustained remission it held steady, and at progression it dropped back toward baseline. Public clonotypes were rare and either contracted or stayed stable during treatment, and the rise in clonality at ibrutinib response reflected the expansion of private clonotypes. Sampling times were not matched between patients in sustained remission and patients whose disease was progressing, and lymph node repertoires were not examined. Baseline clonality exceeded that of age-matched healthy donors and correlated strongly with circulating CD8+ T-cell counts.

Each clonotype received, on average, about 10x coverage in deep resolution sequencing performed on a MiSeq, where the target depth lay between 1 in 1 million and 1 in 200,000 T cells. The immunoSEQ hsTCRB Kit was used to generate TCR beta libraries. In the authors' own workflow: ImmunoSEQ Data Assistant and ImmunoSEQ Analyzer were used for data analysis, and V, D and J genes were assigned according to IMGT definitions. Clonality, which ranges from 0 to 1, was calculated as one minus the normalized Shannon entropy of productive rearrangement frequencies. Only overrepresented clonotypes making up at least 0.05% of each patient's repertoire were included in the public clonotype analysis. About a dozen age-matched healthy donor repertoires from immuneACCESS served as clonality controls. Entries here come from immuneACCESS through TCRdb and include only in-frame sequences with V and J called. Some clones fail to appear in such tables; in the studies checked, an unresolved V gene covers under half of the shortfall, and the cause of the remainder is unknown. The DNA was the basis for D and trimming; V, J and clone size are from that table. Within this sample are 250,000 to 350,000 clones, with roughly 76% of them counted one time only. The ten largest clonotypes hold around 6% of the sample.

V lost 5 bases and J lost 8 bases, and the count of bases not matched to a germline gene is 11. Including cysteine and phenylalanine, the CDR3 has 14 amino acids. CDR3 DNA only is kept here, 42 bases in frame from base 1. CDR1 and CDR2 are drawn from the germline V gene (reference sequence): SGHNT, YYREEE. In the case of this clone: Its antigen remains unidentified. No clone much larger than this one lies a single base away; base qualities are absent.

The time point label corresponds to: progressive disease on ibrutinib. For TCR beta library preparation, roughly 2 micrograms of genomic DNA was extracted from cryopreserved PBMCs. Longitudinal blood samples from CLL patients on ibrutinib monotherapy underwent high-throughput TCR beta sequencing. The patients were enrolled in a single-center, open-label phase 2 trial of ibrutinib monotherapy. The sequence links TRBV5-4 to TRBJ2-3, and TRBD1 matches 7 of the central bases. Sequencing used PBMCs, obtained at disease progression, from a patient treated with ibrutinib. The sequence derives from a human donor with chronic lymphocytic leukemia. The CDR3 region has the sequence CASREGQVGGTQYF. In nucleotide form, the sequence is TGTGCCAGCAGAGAAGGACAGGTCGGCGGTACGCAGTATTTT.